This TCR beta chain was observed in a study of T-cell reconstitution after alpha-beta-depleted transplantation in children. V dropped 3 bases and J dropped 5 bases, with 5 bases sitting between them. The length of the CDR3 is 11 residues. This clonotype was observed many times. Library preparation (for TCRbeta) was performed with unique molecular identifiers. Each CDR3 protein is one row after TCRdb ran MiXCR on the PCR reads. The sample lists some 200,000 distinct CDR3 sequences; about 6.3% were seen once. Sample: PBMCs from the stem cell graft donor, taken from the stem cell graft. The TCR comes from a human donor who donated a stem cell graft to a child with Wiskott-Aldrich syndrome. V gene TRBV12-3 or TRBV12-4 combines with J gene TRBJ2-7; D ambiguous. CDR3 in amino acids: CASSFRNEQYF. The CDR3 bases are TGTGCCAGCAGTTTTCGAAACGAGCAGTACTTC.